The rows below give T cell receptor beta chains drawn from one sample of a study of blood T cell repertoires in COVID-19. Generated by immunoSEQ multiplex PCR, the TCRdb table keeps only in-frame clones and is missing some. The sample shows about 220,000 clones, around 80% of them seen only once. Sequenced sample: peripheral blood. These receptors originate from a woman aged 70 to 79 with acute or convalescent COVID-19. Both conserved end residues are part of each CDR3. A D gene is named only where the DNA matches it firmly. Size tells how often a clone was seen (once, few, many) or the class of an expanded clone, and some rows leave it out.

CDR3 protein | CDR3 DNA | D gene | V gene | clone size | J gene
CASSLSGYEQYF | TGTGCCAGCAGCTTAAGCGGCTACGAGCAGTACTTC | . | TRBV7-2 | . | TRBJ2-7
CASSGQRGDTQYF | TGTGCCAGCAGCGGACAGAGGGGGGATACGCAGTATTTT | . | TRBV6-4 | . | TRBJ2-3
CASRTGTGWNEQYF | TGTGCCAGCAGGACCGGGACAGGGTGGAACGAGCAGTACTTC | TRBD1 | TRBV2 | . | TRBJ2-7
CAISEPGLPAGELFF | TGTGCCATCAGTGAGCCGGGACTACCTGCCGGGGAGCTGTTTTTT | TRBD2 | TRBV10-3 | . | TRBJ2-2
CASSEDRLDRLSSYNEQFF | TGCGCCAGCAGTGAAGATAGGTTAGACAGGCTGAGCTCCTACAATGAGCAGTTCTTC | . | TRBV10-1 | . | TRBJ2-1
CASSSGFAPLHEQYF | TGTGCCAGCTCTTCGGGATTCGCACCCCTCCACGAGCAGTACTTC | . | TRBV9 | few | TRBJ2-7
CSASVSGGLSQETQYF | TGCAGTGCTAGTGTTAGCGGGGGGCTCTCCCAAGAGACCCAGTACTTC | TRBD2 | TRBV20-1 | . | TRBJ2-5
CASSFTGQGNEQYF | TGTGCCAGCAGTTTCACTGGACAGGGTAACGAGCAGTACTTC | TRBD1 | TRBV28 | . | TRBJ2-7
CASSRTGGSNSPLHF | TGTGCCAGCAGTAGGACAGGGGGTTCGAATTCACCCCTCCACTTT | TRBD1 | TRBV6-5 | . | TRBJ1-6
CASSLRGFWRNEKLFF | TGCGCCAGCAGCTTGCGAGGCTTTTGGCGAAATGAAAAACTGTTTTTT | . | TRBV5-1 | once | TRBJ1-4
CASSLDRAYSRDEQYF | TGTGCCAGCAGCTTAGACAGGGCTTATTCGCGAGACGAGCAGTACTTC | . | TRBV7-9 | . | TRBJ2-7
CASSIGTSGGVRAQYF | TGTGCCAGCAGCATCGGGACTAGCGGGGGGGTCCGTGCGCAGTATTTT | TRBD2 | TRBV11-2 | few | TRBJ2-3
CASSSDLLGVTDTQYF | TGTGCCAGCAGCTCGGACCTACTAGGTGTCACAGATACGCAGTATTTT | . | TRBV5-5 | . | TRBJ2-3
CASSSGLLFNEKLFF | TGTGCCAGCAGTTCAGGCCTTCTCTTTAATGAAAAACTGTTTTTT | . | TRBV11-2 | . | TRBJ1-4
CASRPGTGYEQYF | TGTGCCAGCAGGCCCGGGACAGGTTACGAGCAGTACTTC | TRBD1 | TRBV12-3/TRBV12-4 | . | TRBJ2-7
CASSLTSGGETQYF | TGTGCCAGCAGCTTGACTAGCGGGGGAGAGACCCAGTACTTC | TRBD2 | TRBV7-8 | once | TRBJ2-5
CASSFDLGLIRETQYF | TGTGCCAGCAGCTTCGATCTCGGACTGATCCGGGAGACCCAGTACTTC | . | TRBV7-2 | . | TRBJ2-5
CASGPTGAPTGELFF | TGTGCCAGCGGACCGACAGGGGCCCCGACCGGGGAGCTGTTTTTT | TRBD1 | TRBV7-9 | . | TRBJ2-2
CASSLDRNNSPLHF | TGTGCCAGCAGCTTGGACAGAAATAATTCACCCCTCCACTTT | . | TRBV5-4 | . | TRBJ1-6
CASSAGTGGTDTQYF | TGTGCCAGCAGTGCCGGGACAGGGGGGACAGATACGCAGTATTTT | TRBD1 | TRBV2 | once | TRBJ2-3
CASSLARTGTGSGYTF | TGTGCCAGCAGCTTGGCCCGAACCGGGACAGGGTCCGGCTACACCTTC | TRBD1 | TRBV5-4 | . | TRBJ1-2
CASSLKGSQYF | TGTGCCAGCAGCCTTAAGGGGTCCCAGTACTTC | . | TRBV3-1/TRBV3-2 | . | TRBJ2-5
CASSPGRETGELFF | TGTGCCAGTAGTCCTGGGCGGGAAACCGGGGAGCTGTTTTTT | . | TRBV19 | few | TRBJ2-2
CSVMTGTGYNEKLFF | TGCAGCGTGATGACCGGGACAGGGTATAATGAAAAACTGTTTTTT | TRBD1 | TRBV29-1 | . | TRBJ1-4
CASSVEGASEEKFF | TGTGCCAGCAGCGTAGAGGGGGCTAGCGAGGAAAAGTTCTTC | . | TRBV9 | . | TRBJ2-1
CAIGDSNEQFF | TGTGCCATCGGCGACAGCAATGAGCAGTTCTTC | . | TRBV10-3 | once | TRBJ2-1
CASSPTSGVATQYF | TGTGCCAGCAGCCCGACTAGCGGCGTCGCTACGCAGTATTTT | TRBD2 | TRBV7-7 | once | TRBJ2-3
CASRPLTQGLGKLFF | TGTGCCAGCAGACCACTAACACAGGGGCTAGGAAAACTGTTTTTT | TRBD1 | TRBV6-5 | . | TRBJ1-4
CSASWASYGYTF | TGCAGTGCTAGTTGGGCCAGCTATGGCTACACCTTC | . | TRBV20-1 | once | TRBJ1-2
CASSLTVAYEQYF | TGCGCCAGCAGCCTAACAGTAGCCTACGAGCAGTACTTC | . | TRBV5-1 | once | TRBJ2-7
CASSLAGDTQYF | TGCGCCAGCAGCTTGGCCGGAGATACGCAGTATTTT | . | TRBV5-1 | . | TRBJ2-3
CASSRGLAGGPDTQYF | TGTGCCAGCAGCCGGGGACTAGCGGGGGGTCCAGATACGCAGTATTTT | TRBD2 | TRBV2 | once | TRBJ2-3
CASSLYQGAVHNEQFF | TGTGCCAGCAGCTTATACCAGGGGGCTGTCCACAATGAGCAGTTCTTC | TRBD1 | TRBV5-8 | . | TRBJ2-1
CASSYGGHRGNHEQYF | TGTGCCAGCAGTTACGGTGGGCACAGGGGGAACCACGAGCAGTACTTC | TRBD1 | TRBV6-5 | once | TRBJ2-7
CASRDRVTDTQYF | TGCGCCAGCCGGGACAGGGTAACAGATACGCAGTATTTT | TRBD1 | TRBV10-1 | . | TRBJ2-3
CASSSRQGGNYGYTF | TGTGCCAGCAGCTCGAGACAGGGAGGTAACTATGGCTACACCTTC | TRBD1 | TRBV7-8 | . | TRBJ1-2
CASSSTRDFLNTGELFF | TGTGCCAGCAGCTCTACCAGGGACTTCTTGAACACCGGGGAGCTGTTTTTT | . | TRBV5-6 | . | TRBJ2-2
CAISREATDTQYF | TGTGCCATCAGCAGGGAGGCGACAGATACGCAGTATTTT | . | TRBV10-3 | few | TRBJ2-3
CVRSLVGYTF | TGTGTCAGAAGCTTAGTAGGCTACACCTTC | . | TRBV7-5 | . | TRBJ1-2
CASSQVYGASSRRYNEQFF | TGCGCCAGCAGCCAAGTCTATGGGGCAAGTAGCAGGAGATACAATGAGCAGTTCTTC | . | TRBV4-1 | once | TRBJ2-1
CASSQGDRAANFF | TGTGCCAGCAGCCAAGGAGACAGGGCCGCCAACTTCTTC | TRBD1 | TRBV3-1/TRBV3-2 | . | TRBJ2-1
CASSEGLAGGKYNEQFF | TGTGCCAGCAGCGAGGGACTAGCGGGGGGAAAATACAATGAGCAGTTCTTC | TRBD2 | TRBV9 | . | TRBJ2-1
CASSNDRGQGSPLHF | TGTGCCAGCAGCAATGACAGGGGGCAAGGTTCACCCCTCCACTTT | TRBD1 | TRBV7-9 | few | TRBJ1-6
CSVVPTGARGYTF | TGCAGCGTTGTTCCGACAGGTGCCCGGGGCTACACCTTC | . | TRBV29-1 | . | TRBJ1-2
CASSQGSAGGTDTQYF | TGCGCCAGCAGCCAAGGGTCTGCGGGGGGCACAGATACGCAGTATTTT | TRBD2 | TRBV4-1 | . | TRBJ2-3